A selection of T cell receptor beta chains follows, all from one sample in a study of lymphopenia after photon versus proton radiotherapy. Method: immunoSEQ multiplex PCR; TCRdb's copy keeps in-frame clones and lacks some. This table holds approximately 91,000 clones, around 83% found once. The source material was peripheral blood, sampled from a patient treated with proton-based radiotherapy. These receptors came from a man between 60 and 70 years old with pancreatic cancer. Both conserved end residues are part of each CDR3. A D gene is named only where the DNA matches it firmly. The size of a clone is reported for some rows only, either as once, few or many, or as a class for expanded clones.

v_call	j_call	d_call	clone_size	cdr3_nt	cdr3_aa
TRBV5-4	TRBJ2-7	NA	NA	TGTGCCAGCAGCTTGCCGGGCAGGGTCCCCTACGAGCAGTACTTC	CASSLPGRVPYEQYF
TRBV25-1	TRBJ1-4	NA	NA	TGTGCCAGCAGTGAATTTGTGGGAACTGAAAAACTGTTTTTT	CASSEFVGTEKLFF
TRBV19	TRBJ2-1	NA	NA	TGTGCCAGTAGTCGGGGGTCCTACAATGAGCAGTTCTTC	CASSRGSYNEQFF
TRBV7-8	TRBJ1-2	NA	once	TGTGCCAGCAGCTCTCTCTGGGGGACGGAAGGCTACACCTTC	CASSSLWGTEGYTF
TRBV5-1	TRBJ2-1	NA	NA	TGCGCCAGCAGCTTGGTGCGGGAAGTCGGGTACAATGAGCAGTTCTTC	CASSLVREVGYNEQFF
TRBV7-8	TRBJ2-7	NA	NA	TGTGCCAGCAGCTCGGAGCTCAGCTCCTACGAGCAGTACTTC	CASSSELSSYEQYF
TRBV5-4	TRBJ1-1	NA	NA	TGTGCCAGCAGCAACCGCCGACAGGCTACCACTGAAGCTTTCTTT	CASSNRRQATTEAFF
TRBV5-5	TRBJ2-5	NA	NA	TGTGCCAGCGGATATAGGAGTGAGACCCAGTACTTC	CASGYRSETQYF
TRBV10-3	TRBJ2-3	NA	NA	TGTGCCATCAGTGAGTCAGGGGCGGATACGCAGTATTTT	CAISESGADTQYF
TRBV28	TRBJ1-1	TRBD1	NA	TGTGCCAGCAGAAAACAGGGGGCGGTCTATGAAGCTTTCTTT	CASRKQGAVYEAFF
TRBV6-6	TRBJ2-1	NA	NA	TGTGCCAGCAGTTACAGACAGGCAAACAATGAGCAGTTCTTC	CASSYRQANNEQFF
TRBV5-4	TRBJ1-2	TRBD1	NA	TGTGCCAGCAGCTTGGAAAATTACCTTGCGACAGGGGGCTCTAACTATGGCTACACCTTC	CASSLENYLATGGSNYGYTF
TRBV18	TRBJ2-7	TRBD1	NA	TGTGCCAGCTCACCACCTAGCTGGGACAGGGGTAACCACTACGAGCAGTACTTC	CASSPPSWDRGNHYEQYF
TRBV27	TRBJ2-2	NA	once	TGTGCCAGCAGACCCATTTCACCACTACAGAACACCGGGGAGCTGTTTTTT	CASRPISPLQNTGELFF
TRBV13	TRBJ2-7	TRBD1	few	TGTGCCAGCAGCCAAGGACAGGAGAGCTCCTACGAGCAGTACTTC	CASSQGQESSYEQYF
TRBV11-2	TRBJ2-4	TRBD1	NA	TGTGCCAGCAGCCCCAGACAGGGGGCGGCGGGGAACATTCAGTACTTC	CASSPRQGAAGNIQYF
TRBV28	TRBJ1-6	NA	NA	TGTGCCAGCAGACCCGGGGGGGTGGCACCCCTCCACTTT	CASRPGGVAPLHF
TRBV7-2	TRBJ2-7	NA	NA	TGTGCCAGCAGCCAGAATAGCGCGAGCCCCACCTACGAGCAGTACTTC	CASSQNSASPTYEQYF
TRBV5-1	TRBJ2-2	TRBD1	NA	TGCGCCAGCAGCTTTACCCCGACAGGGACCACCGGGGAGCTGTTTTTT	CASSFTPTGTTGELFF
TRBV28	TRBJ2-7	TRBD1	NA	TGTGCCAGCAGTTGGACAGGGTACTACGAGCAGTACTTC	CASSWTGYYEQYF
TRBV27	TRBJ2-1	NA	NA	TGTGCCAGCAGTTTAGTTAGCTCCTACAATGAGCAGTTCTTC	CASSLVSSYNEQFF
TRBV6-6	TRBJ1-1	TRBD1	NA	TGTGCCAGCAGTGGGGACAGAAAGGGCAATGAAGCTTTCTTT	CASSGDRKGNEAFF
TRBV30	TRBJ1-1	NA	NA	TGTGCCTGGACCCTAGCTGGGCTTACTGAAGCTTTCTTT	CAWTLAGLTEAFF
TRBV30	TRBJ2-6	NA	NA	TGTGCCTGGAGTCCCCCATTTCTGGCCAACGTCCTGACTTTC	CAWSPPFLANVLTF
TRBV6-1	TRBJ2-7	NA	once	TGTGCCAGCAGTGAGGCCCTCGGGGGCGTGCAGTACTTC	CASSEALGGVQYF
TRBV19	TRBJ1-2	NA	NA	TGTGCCAGTAGTATAAGGGAATCAAGACCTAACTATGGCTACACCTTC	CASSIRESRPNYGYTF
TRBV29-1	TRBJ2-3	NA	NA	TGCAGCGTTTCCAGGGACTCAGGAGATACGCAGTATTTT	CSVSRDSGDTQYF
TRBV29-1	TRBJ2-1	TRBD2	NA	TGCAGCGCCCTAACGCGACTAGCGGGAGTCTATGAGCAGTTCTTC	CSALTRLAGVYEQFF
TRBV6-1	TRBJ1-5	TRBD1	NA	TGTGCCAGCAGGGTTGGACAGGGGAATCAGCCCCAGCATTTT	CASRVGQGNQPQHF